The T cell receptor beta chain described here comes from a study of T-cell reconstitution after alpha-beta-depleted transplantation in children. General study points: From newly produced T cells came most of the T-cell counts and diversity one year after transplant. Elevated TCRbeta diversity at day 60 was traced, in some patients, to surviving recipient T cells and thymic progenitors.

Between the trimmed V and J ends, which lost 0 bases and 5 bases, there was a span of 9 bases. The germline V gene encodes CDR1 SGHRS and CDR2 YFSETQ. This CDR3 has 14 amino acids. To note about this clonotype: Its antigen is still unknown.

Unique molecular identifiers were built into the TCRbeta library. A single record per CDR3 protein comes from TCRdb applying MiXCR to the PCR reads. The table records under 100,000 distinct CDR3 sequences, about 14% of them present only once. The specimen was PBMCs, mostly from graft donor cells, collected 180 days after TCRalphabeta/CD19-depleted stem cell transplant. This sequence originates from a male patient under 10 years old who had a stem cell transplant for acute lymphoblastic leukemia, so the T cells may come from the graft donor. The rearrangement uses TRBV5-1 and TRBJ1-5; D unclear. DNA of the CDR3: TGCGCCAGCAGCTTGGGAGACTTAGATCAGCCCCAGCATTTT. It specifies CASSLGDLDQPQHF.